The entry below gives a single TCR beta chain sequence along with its context. Noted time point: peripheral blood 6 weeks after treatment start. This sample was included in a study of PD-L1 blockade in urothelial cancer. Profiled with immunoSEQ multiplex PCR; TCRdb holds only in-frame clones, not every one. This sample has roughly 76,000 clones; 91% occur once, and the top ten carry about 0.94%. The CDR3 is 12 amino acids. V was cut by 3 bases and J by 2 bases, with 2 bases left in between. Germline CDR1 and CDR2: MDHEN and SYDVKM. The sequencing used PBMCs, collected around atezolizumab (anti-PD-L1) treatment. This sequence was found in a woman older than 75 with urothelial cancer. V is TRBV28 and J is TRBJ1-5; D not certain. Here the CDR3 DNA reads TGTGCCAGCAGTTTCGGCAATCAGCCCCAGCATTTT. It codes for CASSFGNQPQHF.